Listed here are 7 T cell receptor beta chains from one sample, sequenced in a study of OX40 agonist ivuxolimab in advanced cancers. The assay was immunoSEQ multiplex PCR, and TCRdb's table has in-frame clones only and misses some. The data show about 22,000 clones, with roughly four fifths seen just once and roughly 30% held by the top ten. The input for sequencing was CD4+ or CD8+ T cells sorted from blood, taken in a trial of the OX40 agonist ivuxolimab. These receptors were collected from an adult with an advanced solid tumor such as melanoma, head and neck, liver or kidney cancer.

The V call is TRBV29-1, the J call TRBJ1-1, with a possible D match to TRBD1 (5 bases). Germline V CDR1 and CDR2: SQVTM, ANQGSEA. The CDR3 has 13 residues. Trimming left V 6 bases short and J 1 base short, with 12 bases between. In DNA, the CDR3 is TGCAGCGTGTTCTCCACAGGGAACACTGAAGCTTTCTTT. This encodes CSVFSTGNTEAFF.

V is TRBV10-3 and J is TRBJ2-1, with D perhaps matching TRBD2 (6 bases). This CDR3 is 15 amino acids long. V was cut by 3 bases and J by 4 bases, with 13 bases left in between. Germline V gene lookup returns CDR1 ENHRY and CDR2 SYGVKD. CDR3 residues: CAISDGGGSYNEQFF. The CDR3 bases are TGTGCCATCAGTGATGGTGGGGGGAGTTACAATGAGCAGTTCTTC.

This chain joins TRBV5-1 and TRBJ2-3, with D hard to call. This CDR3 is built from 16 residues. Germline V gene data show CDR1 as SGHRS and CDR2 as YFSETQ. Trimming shortened V by 2 bases and J by 4 bases, and 17 bases separated the two germline ends. CDR3 coding DNA: TGCGCCAGCAGCTTAGTTTGGCTCAACGAGGCAGATACGCAGTATTTT. Translating it yields CASSLVWLNEADTQYF.

The V call is TRBV27, the J call TRBJ2-1; perhaps TRBD2 as D (6 bases). The germline gives CDR1 MNHEY, CDR2 SMNVEV (reference sequence). There are 13 residues in the CDR3. V lost 11 bases, J lost 2 bases, and 13 bases lay in between. CDR3 nucleotide sequence: TGTGCCTGTTCGACTAGAACCTACAATGAGCAGTTCTTC. Translation gives CACSTRTYNEQFF.

The V and J genes are TRBV21-1 and TRBJ2-4; the table's TRBD1 call for D was not verified on the DNA. TRBV21-1 constitutes a pseudogene. The CDR3 covers 17 residues. The chain's CDR3 is CASSHQGAGVAKNIQYF. CDR3 coding DNA: TGTGCCAGCAGCCATCAGGGGGCCGGGGTAGCCAAAAACATTCAGTACTTC.

This clone qualifies as large. CDR3 coding DNA: TGCAGCGTTGAAGCGGGGAATGAGCAGTTCTTC. Protein product: CSVEAGNEQFF. This chain links TRBV29-1 with TRBJ2-1; tentatively, D is TRBD2 (5 bases). The V end lost 1 base, the J end lost 7 bases, and 5 bases lay between the germline ends. The CDR3 is 11 amino acids. Germline V gene sequence: CDR1 SQVTM, CDR2 ANQGSEA.

The chain employs TRBV29-1 and TRBJ2-7, with 9 bases that match TRBD1. Looked up from germline, CDR1 is SQVTM and CDR2 is ANQGSEA. J gave up 2 bases and V 1 base, and 3 bases lay outside the gene matches. The CDR3 is 14 amino acids. The CDR3 sequence: CSVEGDREPYEQYF. CDR3 nucleotide sequence: TGCAGCGTTGAAGGGGACAGGGAACCCTACGAGCAGTACTTC.